The 28 T cell receptor beta chains given below trace back to one sample, sequenced in a study of cytomegalovirus exposure and HLA in healthy donors. A multiplex PCR was run with 60 Vbeta primers and 13 Jbeta primers. Using immunoSEQ multiplex PCR, the repertoire was profiled, and TCRdb retains in-frame clones only, with some absent. The profile shows fewer than 200,000 clones, around 76% of them singletons. Sequencing was done on a sample of PBMCs. Receptor source: a girl under 18 in good health and CMV-seropositive.

The chain links TRBV5-6 to TRBJ2-7; the match to TRBD2 covers 7 bases. The V and J ends lost 4 bases and 2 bases, in that order; junction bases with no gene match: 9. Germline CDR1 reads SGHDT; CDR2 reads YYEEEE. The CDR3 extends over 15 amino acids. CDR3 bases: TGTGCCAGCAGCCGCAATCCGGGACTAACCTACGAGCAGTACTTC. Protein: CASSRNPGLTYEQYF.

The table lists this clone with a few counts. V usage is TRBV19 and J usage is TRBJ2-7, with D possibly TRBD1 on 6 matching bases. CDR3 length: 13 residues. Deletions cut 7 bases from V and 5 bases from J, with 15 bases between. CDR1 LNHDA and CDR2 SQIVND come from the germline V gene (reference sequence). In nucleotides, the CDR3 is TGTGCCAGTAATACAGGGTACGGGGACGAGCAGTACTTC. Translated: CASNTGYGDEQYF.

This clone was detected a few times. This rearrangement joins TRBV2 to TRBJ1-1, with TRBD1 matching over 7 bases. Germline assignment: CDR1 SNHLY and CDR2 FYNNEI. After removal of 6 bases from V and 1 base from J, the junction contained 5 bases not matched to a gene. This CDR3 region has 14 residues. DNA of the CDR3: TGTGCCAGCAGGAGGGGACAGCCGAACACTGAAGCTTTCTTT. Encoded protein: CASRRGQPNTEAFF.

The gene calls are TRBV7-9 and TRBJ1-2, with a possible D match to TRBD1 (6 bases). Deletions cut 7 bases from V and 4 bases from J, with 13 bases between. This CDR3 has 13 residues. The germline CDR1 and CDR2 sequences are SEHNR and FQNEAQ (reference sequence). DNA for the CDR3: TGTGCCAGCACTACGGACAGCTCCTATGGCTACACCTTC. This codes for CASTTDSSYGYTF. Looking up the rest from reference TRBV7-9 and TRBJ1-2 gives the full variable domain: DTGVSQNPRHKITKRGQNVTFRCDPISEHNRLYWYRQTLGQGPEFLTYFQNEAQLEKSRLLSDRFSAERPKGSFSTLEIQRTEQGDSAMYLCASTTDSSYGYTFGSGTRLTVV.

The chain links TRBV28 to TRBJ1-5; 10 nucleotides agree with TRBD1. The CDR3 is 14 residues long. V gave up 6 bases and J gave up 7 bases; unmatched junction bases: 6. Germline V gives CDR1 MDHEN, CDR2 SYDVKM. The CDR3 protein is CASRTGGPRQPQHF. CDR3 DNA: TGTGCCAGCAGGACAGGGGGCCCGAGACAGCCCCAGCATTTT.

This rearrangement joins TRBV11-1 to TRBJ2-7; TRBD1 matches at 7 bases. CDR3 size: 14 residues. With 4 bases clipped from V and 3 bases from J, the junction kept 6 bases outside the gene matches. Germline V gene data show CDR1 as SGHAT and CDR2 as FQDESV (reference sequence). The CDR3 DNA reads as TGTGCCAGCAGCTCAAGGGGGCTTATCTACGAGCAGTACTTC. Translated, it gives CASSSRGLIYEQYF.

The chain recombines TRBV5-1 with TRBJ1-4; 7 nucleotides match TRBD1. Per the germline V gene, CDR1 is SGHRS and CDR2 is YFSETQ. The CDR3 length is 14 residues. The J segment lost 7 bases and the V segment lost 0 bases, leaving 3 bases of the junction unmatched. The CDR3, as DNA: TGCGCCAGCAGCTTGGACAGGGGAGGTGAAAAACTGTTTTTT. Its protein product is CASSLDRGGEKLFF.

The J gene is TRBJ2-1, the V gene TRBV5-1; TRBD2 aligns across 11 bases. V trimming: 4 bases; J trimming: 7 bases; junction bases outside the gene matches: 7. This CDR3 has 15 amino acids. Germline V gene data show CDR1 as SGHRS and CDR2 as YFSETQ. The CDR3, as DNA: TGCGCCAGCAGCATGCTGGGACTAGCGGCGAATGAGCAGTTCTTC. This translates into CASSMLGLAANEQFF.

The V call is TRBV6-1, the J call TRBJ2-1; TRBD2 is a possible D gene (5 bases). The germline V and J ends were trimmed by 4 bases and 7 bases, with 8 bases remaining between them. From germline, CDR1 is MNHNS and CDR2 SASEGT. The CDR3 spans 12 residues. CDR3 protein: CASSGTPNEQFF. CDR3 DNA: TGTGCCAGCAGTGGGACTCCTAATGAGCAGTTCTTC.

This rearrangement joins TRBV7-3 to TRBJ1-2; TRBD1 matches 10 bases. V lost 2 bases and J lost 8; bases outside the gene matches: 8. CDR1 is SGHTA and CDR2 is FQGTGA in the germline V gene. This CDR3 has 15 residues. This CDR3 is CASSLYDRGPYGYTF. The CDR3 coding sequence is TGTGCCAGCAGCTTATATGACAGGGGGCCCTACGGCTACACCTTC. The whole variable domain, filled in from reference TRBV7-3 and TRBJ1-2, reads GAGVSQTPSNKVTEKGKYVELRCDPISGHTALYWYRQSLGQGPEFLIYFQGTGAADDSGLPNDRFFAVRPEGSVSTLKIQRTERGDSAVYLCASSLYDRGPYGYTFGSGTRLTVV.

The chain links TRBV12-5 to TRBJ2-2, with 8 bases that match TRBD2. The CDR3 runs 16 residues. Germline V gene sequence: CDR1 LGHNT, CDR2 FRNRAP. The junction had 11 bases not matched to a gene; V was cut back by 5 bases and J by 6 bases. CDR3 in DNA: TGTGCTAGTGGTGTAACCATGGGACTAGTACCCGGGGAGCTGTTTTTT. This gives the protein CASGVTMGLVPGELFF.

The gene calls are TRBV6-1 and TRBJ1-5; possible D gene TRBD1, 6 bases. Trimming stripped 7 bases from V and 2 bases from J, with 12 bases between. CDR3 length: 14 amino acids. Germline V CDR1 and CDR2: MNHNS, SASEGT. The DNA for the CDR3 is TGTGCCAGCACCCCTCAGGGGCGCAATCAGCCCCAGCATTTT. Translating it yields CASTPQGRNQPQHF.

This chain's CDR3 is CASSLSGFERGINEQFF. In DNA form, the CDR3 reads TGTGCCAGCAGTTTAAGCGGGTTCGAGCGGGGGATAAATGAGCAGTTCTTC. The chain has TRBV28 and TRBJ2-1; TRBD2 matches 8 bases. Germline V lookup: CDR1 MDHEN, CDR2 SYDVKM. V trimming: 2 bases; J trimming: 7 bases; junction bases outside the gene matches: 13. This CDR3 contains 17 residues.

This sequence joins TRBV28 and TRBJ2-3; TRBD2 matches 10 bases. CDR1 and CDR2 (germline): MDHEN, SYDVKM. The V gene end was trimmed by 6 bases and the J gene end by 4 bases; junction bases not matched to a gene: 10. The CDR3 extends over 16 amino acids. The CDR3, as DNA: TGTGCCAGCAGGTCCCCTCTAGCGGGGGCCCCAGATACGCAGTATTTT. Translating gives CASRSPLAGAPDTQYF.

V gene TRBV30 combines with J gene TRBJ1-1; D is possibly TRBD1 (5 bases). This CDR3 has 14 amino acids. The germline V gene has CDR1 GTSNPN and CDR2 SVGIG (reference sequence). V lost 0 bases to trimming and J lost 5 bases, with 13 bases between them. The CDR3 coding sequence is TGTGCCTGGAGTGTTATTGACGGGGGAACTGAAGCTTTCTTT. It is translated as CAWSVIDGGTEAFF.

The chain is built from TRBV28 and TRBJ2-5; tentative D call: TRBD1 (6 bases). The CDR3 is made up of 18 amino acids. Deletions cut 5 bases from V and 3 bases from J, with 25 bases between. Germline values: CDR1 MDHEN, CDR2 SYDVKM. The CDR3 DNA reads as TGTGCCAGCAGTGATTATCCCGGACAGTCGGGGAAAAAAGAGACCCAGTACTTC. This translates into CASSDYPGQSGKKETQYF.

The chain has TRBV6-5 and TRBJ1-2; 7 bases are shared with TRBD1. This CDR3 is 14 amino acids long. V lost 8 bases and J lost 4; bases outside the gene matches: 10. Germline CDR1 MNHEY, CDR2 SVGAGI. CDR3 in amino acids: CASRTPSGGYGYTF. CDR3 nucleotides: TGTGCCAGCCGGACACCTTCAGGGGGCTATGGCTACACCTTC.

This clone has just one count. The rearrangement uses TRBV7-9 and TRBJ2-7; 9 bases fit TRBD2. V lost 5 bases and J lost 2; bases outside the gene matches: 7. Germline CDR1 and CDR2: SEHNR and FQNEAQ (reference sequence). The CDR3 spans 15 residues. The CDR3 sequence is CASSPREGDTYEQYF. CDR3 nucleotide sequence: TGTGCCAGCAGCCCGCGGGAGGGGGATACCTACGAGCAGTACTTC.

The rearrangement joins TRBV27 to TRBJ1-5, with 7 bases matching TRBD1. CDR1 is MNHEY, CDR2 SMNVEV, per germline (reference sequence). The CDR3 loop spans 22 amino acids. J lost 5 bases, V lost 1 base, and 26 bases had no gene match. The CDR3 protein is CASSLYGGARGRSWESDQPQHF. The CDR3 DNA sequence: TGTGCCAGCAGTTTATACGGGGGGGCTAGGGGGCGCAGTTGGGAATCCGATCAGCCCCAGCATTTT.

The genes are TRBV11-2 and TRBJ1-1; no firm D call. The CDR3 spans 15 residues. The V end lost 4 bases, the J end lost 2 bases, and 14 bases lay between the germline ends. Germline values: CDR1 SGHAT, CDR2 FQNNGV. DNA of the CDR3: TGTGCCAGCAGCTACTCGCAAGAGATAAACACTGAAGCTTTCTTT. Protein product: CASSYSQEINTEAFF.

J is TRBJ2-7 and V is TRBV7-2; a weak D match, TRBD1 (6 bases). Looked up from germline, CDR1 is SGHTA and CDR2 is FQGNSA. This CDR3 contains 15 residues. Trimming removed 3 bases at V and 4 bases at J, with 16 bases between. CDR3 bases: TGTGCCAGCAGCTTCTCGTGGGACAAGGGGTACGAGCAGTACTTC. Translation gives CASSFSWDKGYEQYF.

CDR3 DNA sequence: TGTGCCAGCAGCCTGCGGACAGCTACCTATGGCTACACCTTC. Encoded protein: CASSLRTATYGYTF. J is TRBJ1-2 and V is TRBV7-2, with D perhaps matching TRBD1 (6 bases). CDR1 and CDR2 from the germline V gene are SGHTA and FQGNSA. Trimming shortened V by 5 bases and J by 4 bases, and 14 bases separated the two germline ends. The CDR3 consists of 14 residues.

The rearrangement uses TRBV29-1 and TRBJ1-1, with D hard to call. The germline V gene has CDR1 SQVTM and CDR2 ANQGSEA. CDR3 size: 13 residues. The V end was cut by 6 bases, the J end by 3 bases, with 14 bases between. The CDR3 bases are TGCAGCGTCGAGCCCCTCATTCACACTGAAGCTTTCTTT. Amino acid sequence: CSVEPLIHTEAFF.

The rearrangement links TRBV20-1 to TRBJ2-7; D unresolved. Germline V gives CDR1 DFQATT, CDR2 SNEGSKA (reference sequence). There are 11 residues in the CDR3. Trimming removed 7 bases at V and 7 bases at J, with 14 bases between. CDR3 in DNA: TGCAGTGTACCACATTGGAGTGAGCAGTACTTC. As protein: CSVPHWSEQYF.

The chain is built from TRBV19 and TRBJ2-7, with 7 bases fitting TRBD2. This CDR3 has 13 amino acids. J was trimmed by 7 bases and V by 3 bases; bases with no gene match: 6. CDR1 LNHDA and CDR2 SQIVND come from the germline V gene (reference sequence). The CDR3 DNA reads TGTGCCAGTAGTATTGCAAGCGGGATGGAGCAGTACTTC. As protein: CASSIASGMEQYF.

The chain is built from TRBV30 and TRBJ1-4; TRBD1 might be the D (5 bases). Between the trimmed V and J ends, which lost 2 bases and 7 bases, there was a span of 14 bases. CDR1 GTSNPN and CDR2 SVGIG come from the germline V gene (reference sequence). CDR3 size: 14 residues. The CDR3 protein is CAWSRQGLGEKLFF. The DNA for the CDR3 is TGTGCCTGGAGTAGGCAGGGCTTAGGTGAAAAACTGTTTTTT.

This clone has only a few counts. This chain connects TRBV5-4 to TRBJ2-1, with TRBD2 matching over 7 bases. CDR3 length equals 16 residues. Germline V gene sequence: CDR1 SGHNT, CDR2 YYREEE (reference sequence). V was clipped by 3 bases and J by 6 bases; unmatched bases: 12. The CDR3 coding sequence is TGTGCCAGCAGCTGGGAGGGCAGGGCGGCTTCCAATGAGCAGTTCTTC. As protein: CASSWEGRAASNEQFF. Combining the CDR3 with reference TRBV5-4 and TRBJ2-1 gives the whole variable domain ETGVTQSPTHLIKTRGQQVTLRCSSQSGHNTVSWYQQALGQGPQFIFQYYREEENGRGNFPPRFSGLQFPNYSSELNVNALELDDSALYLCASSWEGRAASNEQFFGPGTRLTVL.

The DNA for the CDR3 is TGTGCCAGTAGTATGGCAGGGGGAAACTATGGCTACACCTTC. Its protein is CASSMAGGNYGYTF. The V gene is TRBV19, the J gene TRBJ1-2; 7 positions agree with TRBD1. This CDR3 region has 14 residues. V lost 3 bases and J lost 2; bases outside the gene matches: 3. CDR1 and CDR2 from the germline V gene are LNHDA and SQIVND (reference sequence).